These T cell receptor beta chains were read from a single sample in a study of cytomegalovirus exposure and HLA in healthy donors. Libraries were prepared by immunoSEQ multiplex PCR; TCRdb keeps only in-frame clonotypes and omits some of them. Of 150,000 to 200,000 clones in the sample, roughly 65% were seen once. Sequenced input: PBMCs. Every receptor here comes from a man aged 18 to 30 in good health and CMV-seropositive. CDR3s include the opening cysteine and the closing phenylalanine or tryptophan. The order of the fields is J gene, D gene, V gene, CDR3 protein. A D gene is named only where the DNA matches it firmly.

TRBJ2-1 TRBD2 TRBV5-1 CASSLGLAEEQFF
TRBJ2-1 NA TRBV7-9 CASSQGGSYNEQFF
TRBJ1-2 TRBD1 TRBV5-4 CASRLTGGDGYTF
TRBJ1-1 NA TRBV19 CASKKDGGAGTEAFF
TRBJ2-3 NA TRBV5-1 CASSLEGRSSTDTQYF
TRBJ1-1 NA TRBV5-1 CASRTGQNTEAFF
TRBJ1-5 TRBD1 TRBV7-9 CASSPGEADRNRQPQHF
TRBJ2-1 NA TRBV28 CASSFGGYNEQFF
TRBJ2-4 NA TRBV28 CASSVVPRIGAKNIQYF
TRBJ1-1 TRBD1 TRBV27 CASSLGTASAEAFF
TRBJ2-3 NA TRBV2 CASREDTQYF
TRBJ2-3 TRBD2 TRBV9 CASWSGKDTHTQYF
TRBJ2-5 TRBD2 TRBV25-1 CASSSLRTSGETQYF
TRBJ2-3 TRBD2 TRBV10-3 CAISEGLAETDTQYF
TRBJ1-1 NA TRBV28 CASSPGVNTEAFF
TRBJ1-1 NA TRBV27 CASSPRGKVNTEAFF
TRBJ2-5 TRBD2 TRBV11-2 CASSAERLAGQETQYF
TRBJ1-2 NA TRBV15 CATSRDFEARWGYTF
TRBJ2-1 NA TRBV19 CASSMTANEQFF
TRBJ1-5 TRBD1 TRBV5-8 CASQGANQPQHF
TRBJ1-1 TRBD1 TRBV30 CAWTEQGGRAFF
TRBJ1-2 TRBD1 TRBV7-9 CASSSGTGGYGYTF
TRBJ1-4 NA TRBV7-2 CASSFTGWEEKLFF
TRBJ2-2 NA TRBV7-8 CASSLREVSPEGELFF
TRBJ1-6 TRBD1 TRBV6-1 CASSARRDRASSYNSPLHF
TRBJ2-5 TRBD2 TRBV28 CASRLAGGPRQETQYF
TRBJ1-1 NA TRBV28 CASSGSLGAGTEAFF
TRBJ1-1 TRBD1 TRBV6-4 CASSGDREKGEAFF